The 27 T cell receptor beta chains below come from one sample, sequenced in a study of CD8 T cells in ankylosing spondylitis. Antigens of these TCRs are unknown. TCRdb independently ran MiXCR on the 5' RACE reads; one entry per CDR3 protein. This sample has under 850,000 distinct CDR3 sequences; 15% to 20% occur once, and the top ten carry around 20%. Study-level findings and limits: Made up of about eight highly homologous variants, a TCR beta motif appeared characteristic of ankylosing spondylitis blood.

The sequencing sample was made of blood, either unsorted or a sorted T cell fraction (not recorded which). All receptors derive from a male donor with ankylosing spondylitis.

The J gene is TRBJ2-7, the V gene TRBV28, with 10 bases fitting TRBD1. Germline CDR1 reads MDHEN; CDR2 reads SYDVKM. The length of the CDR3 is 15 residues. The junction had 8 bases not matched to a gene; V was cut back by 5 bases and J by 4 bases. Here the CDR3 reads CASSQPGQGKYEQYF. The CDR3 bases are TGTGCCAGCAGTCAACCGGGACAGGGGAAATACGAGCAGTACTTC.

V usage is TRBV28 and J usage is TRBJ1-1; D remains ambiguous. From germline, CDR1 is MDHEN and CDR2 SYDVKM. The CDR3 has 13 amino acids. Trimming pared 5 bases from V and 2 bases from J, leaving 9 bases between. The CDR3 DNA follows: TGTGCCAGCAGTGTAAGTCCTAACACTGAAGCTTTCTTT. Translated, it gives CASSVSPNTEAFF.

This clonotype turned up a few times. The V gene is TRBV4-3, the J gene TRBJ2-5; 9 nucleotides align to TRBD2. The CDR3 length is 17 residues. J was trimmed by 5 bases and V by 0 bases; bases with no gene match: 10. Germline lookup yields CDR1 LGHNA and CDR2 YSLEER. Here the CDR3 reads CASSQDRGSGSSETQYF. The CDR3 DNA is TGCGCCAGCAGCCAAGATCGAGGTAGCGGGAGCTCCGAGACCCAGTACTTC.

The chain uses TRBV9 and TRBJ1-3; no reliable D call. The length of the CDR3 is 15 residues. Trimming pared 0 bases from V and 0 bases from J, leaving 7 bases between. Germline V gene sequence: CDR1 SGDLS, CDR2 YYNGEE. The CDR3 sequence: CASSVGGNSGNTIYF. DNA of the CDR3: TGTGCCAGCAGCGTAGGAGGGAACTCTGGAAACACCATATATTTT.

The rearrangement links TRBV4-1 to TRBJ2-3, with 10 bases that match TRBD2. V dropped 6 bases and J dropped 6; count of bases not matched to a gene: 6. Germline V gives CDR1 MGHRA, CDR2 YSYEKL. The CDR3 covers 14 residues. CDR3 loop: CASSSSGRLDTQYF. Written as DNA, the CDR3 is TGCGCCAGCAGTAGTAGCGGGAGGCTGGATACGCAGTATTTT.

This clonotype was observed a handful of times. The V call is TRBV24-1, the J call TRBJ2-5; TRBD2 agrees at 7 bases. This CDR3 contains 16 residues. The V segment lost 5 bases and the J segment 3 bases; nucleotides outside the gene matches: 11. The germline gives CDR1 KGHDR, CDR2 SFDVKD. The DNA of the CDR3 is TGTGCCACCAGTGGCCCTAGCGGACCTGGGGAAGAGACCCAGTACTTC. Translation gives CATSGPSGPGEETQYF.

This clonotype was counted only a few times. The V call is TRBV4-3, the J call TRBJ1-5; TRBD1 is a possible D gene (5 bases). The CDR3 contains 15 residues. V was cut by 2 bases and J by 2 bases, with 10 bases left in between. Germline CDR1 LGHNA, CDR2 YSLEER. The CDR3 region is CASSQSGSGNQPQHF. The CDR3 nucleotides read TGCGCCAGCAGCCAATCAGGGTCTGGCAATCAGCCCCAGCATTTT.

There are a few counts of this clonotype. The rearrangement links TRBV20-1 to TRBJ1-4; D not resolved. V shed 5 bases and J shed 5 bases, with 18 bases lying between them. CDR3 size: 15 residues. Germline CDR1 is DFQATT and CDR2 is SNEGSKA (reference sequence). The CDR3 loop reads CSALYWPEQNEKLFF. The CDR3 DNA reads TGCAGTGCTCTATATTGGCCAGAACAAAATGAAAAACTGTTTTTT.

Only a few counts were recorded for this clonotype. The J gene is TRBJ2-3, the V gene TRBV7-2, with D unresolved. This CDR3 is built from 13 residues. Trimming removed 3 bases from V and 5 bases from J, with 9 bases in between. Germline V gives CDR1 SGHTA, CDR2 FQGNSA. Here the CDR3 DNA reads TGTGCCAGCAGCTTCGTGACCGAAGATACGCAGTATTTT. Translated, it gives CASSFVTEDTQYF.

This chain connects TRBV10-3 to TRBJ1-5; D ambiguous. CDR3 length: 14 residues. CDR1 is ENHRY, CDR2 SYGVKD, per germline. Deletions cut 0 bases from V and 4 bases from J, with 7 bases between. The chain's CDR3 is CAISESGDNQPQHF. The CDR3 region has the DNA TGTGCCATCAGTGAGTCCGGGGATAATCAGCCCCAGCATTTT.

The table lists this clonotype with many counts. The rearrangement links TRBV12-3 or TRBV12-4 to TRBJ2-1; maybe TRBD1 (5 bases). V was cut by 5 bases and J by 5 bases, with 10 bases left in between. The CDR3 covers 13 residues. The CDR3 DNA is TGTGCCAGCAGTACCCTAGGGGACAATGAGCAGTTCTTC. It yields the protein CASSTLGDNEQFF.

The chain combines TRBV12-3 or TRBV12-4 with TRBJ1-3; no clear D gene. Trimming stripped 3 bases from V and 0 bases from J, with 9 bases between. The CDR3 totals 15 residues. CDR3 DNA: TGTGCCAGCAGTTTCTTCAGTGTCTCTGGAAACACCATATATTTT. Its translation is CASSFFSVSGNTIYF.

The V and J genes are TRBV2 and TRBJ2-1, with 12 bases fitting TRBD2. CDR3 length: 14 amino acids. Losses at the gene ends were 7 bases for V and 8 bases for J; bases not matched to a gene: 6. The V gene's germline CDR1 is SNHLY and CDR2 FYNNEI. Written as DNA, the CDR3 is TGTGCCAGCAACGGACTAGCGGGATTGGATGAGCAGTTCTTC. It is translated as CASNGLAGLDEQFF.

The table lists this clonotype with a few counts. The V call is TRBV11-2, the J call TRBJ2-3, with TRBD2 matching 8 bases. After removal of 2 bases from V and 7 bases from J, the junction contained 11 bases not matched to a gene. The V gene's germline CDR1 is SGHAT and CDR2 FQNNGV. The CDR3 is 16 amino acids. The CDR3 reads CASSLSSSGTPYTQYF. CDR3 nucleotides: TGTGCCAGCAGCTTATCGAGTAGCGGGACCCCCTATACGCAGTATTTT.

The chain uses TRBV4-1 and TRBJ1-1; D perhaps matches TRBD1 (5 bases). The CDR3 loop spans 14 amino acids. V lost 2 bases, J lost 5 bases, and 12 bases lay in between. Germline CDR1 reads MGHRA; CDR2 reads YSYEKL. The CDR3 here is CASSQKAGGTEAFF. The CDR3 DNA reads as TGCGCCAGCAGCCAAAAAGCGGGGGGGACTGAAGCTTTCTTT.

The chain uses TRBV12-3 or TRBV12-4 and TRBJ1-6; D is ambiguous. Trimming left V 7 bases short and J 13 bases short, with 35 bases between. The CDR3 has 19 amino acids. This chain's CDR3 is CASTPGGFLGPEPIHPLHF. The DNA for the CDR3 is TGTGCCAGCACCCCGGGCGGCTTTTTGGGTCCGGAACCAATTCACCCCCTCCACTTT.

The chain combines TRBV12-3 or TRBV12-4 with TRBJ2-1, with 11 bases fitting TRBD1. The CDR3 extends over 15 amino acids. Losses at the gene ends were 8 bases for V and 8 bases for J; bases not matched to a gene: 11. This CDR3 reads CASGDRTGGKDEQFF. Written as DNA, the CDR3 is TGTGCCAGCGGGGATAGGACAGGGGGCAAGGATGAGCAGTTCTTC.

The gene calls are TRBV20-1 and TRBJ2-1; 14 nucleotides agree with TRBD2. Germline V gene data show CDR1 as DFQATT and CDR2 as SNEGSKA (reference sequence). V lost 1 base, J lost 9 bases, and 11 bases stayed unmatched. The CDR3 length is 17 residues. CDR3 sequence reads: CSARGTSGRILSREQFF. In DNA form, the CDR3 reads TGCAGTGCTAGAGGGACTAGCGGGAGGATTTTGTCGCGTGAGCAGTTCTTC.

This clonotype was observed a handful of times. The V and J genes are TRBV28 and TRBJ1-5, with D unclear. This CDR3 comprises 13 residues. Germline lookup yields CDR1 MDHEN and CDR2 SYDVKM. V lost 6 bases, J lost 3 bases, and 9 bases lay in between. CDR3 sequence: CASRRTDNQPQHF. The CDR3 DNA follows: TGTGCCAGCAGGAGGACGGACAATCAGCCCCAGCATTTT.

The chain employs TRBV6-1 and TRBJ2-5; 12 bases fit TRBD1. Germline V gene lookup returns CDR1 MNHNS and CDR2 SASEGT. The CDR3 totals 17 residues. Germline trimming cut 6 bases from V and 2 bases from J; bases unmatched to any gene: 10. The CDR3 loop reads CASRFAGQGAFQETQYF. CDR3 nucleotides: TGTGCCAGCAGATTCGCGGGACAGGGGGCGTTTCAAGAGACCCAGTACTTC.

This clonotype was observed a few times. The rearrangement links TRBV2 to TRBJ1-5; no firm D call. This CDR3 spans 13 amino acids. Germline loops: CDR1 SNHLY, CDR2 FYNNEI. Deletions cut 8 bases from V and 3 bases from J, with 11 bases between. The CDR3 DNA follows: TGTGCCAGCCAAGACCATAACAATCAGCCCCAGCATTTT. Amino acids: CASQDHNNQPQHF.

The chain joins TRBV27 to TRBJ2-7; D not certain. CDR1 MNHEY and CDR2 SMNVEV come from the germline V gene (reference sequence). CDR3 length equals 13 residues. Deletions cut 5 bases from V and 6 bases from J, with 14 bases between. This CDR3 is CASSPSWTLEQYF. In DNA, the CDR3 is TGTGCCAGCAGTCCCTCGTGGACCCTCGAGCAGTACTTC.

This chain joins TRBV4-1 and TRBJ2-7; 10 bases are a match to TRBD1. CDR1 and CDR2 (germline): MGHRA, YSYEKL. The CDR3 has 16 residues. V lost 4 bases and J lost 5; bases outside the gene matches: 11. DNA for the CDR3: TGCGCCAGCAGCCCCGATGCGGGACAGGGGAGCCACGAGCAGTACTTC. This sequence encodes CASSPDAGQGSHEQYF.

The chain is built from TRBV20-1 and TRBJ2-3; TRBD2 might be the D (5 bases). CDR1 DFQATT and CDR2 SNEGSKA come from the germline V gene (reference sequence). This CDR3 region has 13 residues. The V gene lost 1 base and the J gene lost 8 bases, with 13 bases spanning the gap. CDR3 sequence: CSARGTGTPTQYF. Written as DNA, the CDR3 is TGCAGTGCTAGAGGGACGGGAACCCCTACGCAGTATTTT.

The rearrangement joins TRBV5-6 to TRBJ2-7; 10 bases fit TRBD2. CDR1 SGHDT and CDR2 YYEEEE come from the germline V gene. The CDR3 has 16 residues. J lost 3 bases, V lost 0 bases, and 6 bases had no gene match. The CDR3 coding sequence is TGTGCCAGCAGCTTGGGAGCGGGAGGGCCATTCTACGAGCAGTACTTC. This translates into CASSLGAGGPFYEQYF.

About this clonotype: Because it lacks the conserved phenylalanine or tryptophan at the end, this CDR3 is likely a read error. This chain's CDR3 is CASSDPSGGAYNEQFL. In DNA form, the CDR3 reads TGTGCCAGCAGCGACCCTAGCGGGGGGGCCTACAATGAGCAGTTCCTC. The chain combines TRBV9 with TRBJ2-1, with TRBD2 identical over 12 bases. Germline CDR1 is SGDLS and CDR2 is YYNGEE. V shed 3 bases and J 2 bases; nucleotides not matched to a gene: 3. This CDR3 is 16 amino acids long.

This clonotype was observed a few times. The rearrangement joins TRBV4-1 to TRBJ2-7; the match to TRBD2 covers 11 bases. Germline-derived CDR1 and CDR2 are MGHRA and YSYEKL. CDR3 length: 14 residues. V shed 1 base, J shed 9 bases, and the junction held 5 bases outside the gene matches. CDR3 coding DNA: TGCGCCAGCAGCCAAGTTCTAGCGGGAGGTCTGCAGTACTTC. This encodes CASSQVLAGGLQYF.